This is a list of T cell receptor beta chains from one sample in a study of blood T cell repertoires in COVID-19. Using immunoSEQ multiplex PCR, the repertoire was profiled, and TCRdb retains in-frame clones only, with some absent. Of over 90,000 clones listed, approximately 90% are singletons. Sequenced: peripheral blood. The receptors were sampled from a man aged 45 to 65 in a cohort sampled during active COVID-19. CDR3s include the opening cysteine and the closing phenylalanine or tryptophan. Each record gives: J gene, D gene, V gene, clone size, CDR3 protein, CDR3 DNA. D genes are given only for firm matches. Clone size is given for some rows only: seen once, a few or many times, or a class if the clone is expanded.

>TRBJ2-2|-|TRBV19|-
CASSTHLRVRNTGELFF
TGTGCCAGTAGTACCCACCTCCGGGTACGAAACACCGGGGAGCTGTTTTTT
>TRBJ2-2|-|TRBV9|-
CASSVGTGELFF
TGTGCCAGCAGCGTCGGCACCGGGGAGCTGTTTTTT
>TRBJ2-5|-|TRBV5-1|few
CASSPTGMETQYF
TGCGCCAGCAGCCCTACAGGGATGGAGACCCAGTACTTC
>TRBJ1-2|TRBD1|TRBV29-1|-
CSGGTDYGYTF
TGCAGCGGAGGGACAGACTATGGCTACACCTTC
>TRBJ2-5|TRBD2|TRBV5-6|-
CASTRGGGPETQYF
TGTGCCAGCACCCGGGGGGGAGGTCCAGAGACCCAGTACTTC
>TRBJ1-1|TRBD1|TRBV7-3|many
CASSLNALGQEEAFF
TGTGCCAGCAGCTTAAATGCCCTCGGACAGGAAGAAGCTTTCTTT
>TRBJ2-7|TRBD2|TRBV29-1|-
CSARGGLAGGTYEQYF
TGCAGCGCCCGGGGCGGACTAGCGGGGGGTACCTACGAGCAGTACTTC
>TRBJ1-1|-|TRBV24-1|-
CATAPSGAWSEAFF
TGTGCCACCGCACCCAGCGGCGCGTGGTCTGAAGCTTTCTTT
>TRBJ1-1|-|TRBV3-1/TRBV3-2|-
CASSQVSGNTEAFF
TGTGCCAGCAGCCAAGTTTCAGGGAACACTGAAGCTTTCTTT
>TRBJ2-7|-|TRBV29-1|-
CSAGAGRGSYEQYF
TGCAGCGCCGGGGCGGGCAGGGGCTCCTACGAGCAGTACTTC
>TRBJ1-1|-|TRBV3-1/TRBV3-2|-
CASEGGLGTEAFF
TGTGCCAGCGAGGGGGGGCTCGGCACTGAAGCTTTCTTT
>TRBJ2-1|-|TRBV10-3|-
CAISVGGVGNNEQFF
TGTGCCATCAGTGTTGGGGGCGTGGGCAACAATGAGCAGTTCTTC
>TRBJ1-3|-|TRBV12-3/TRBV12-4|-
CASSQVSGNTIYF
TGTGCCAGCAGTCAGGTCTCTGGAAACACCATATATTTT
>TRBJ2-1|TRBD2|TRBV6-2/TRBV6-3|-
CASSSGLVPNEQFF
TGTGCCAGCAGCTCTGGACTAGTACCCAATGAGCAGTTCTTC
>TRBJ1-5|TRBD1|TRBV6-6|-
CASSLTGAGNQPQHF
TGTGCCAGCAGCCTGACAGGGGCGGGTAATCAGCCCCAGCATTTT
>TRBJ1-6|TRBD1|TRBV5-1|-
CASSSGQNNSPLHF
TGCGCCAGCAGCTCGGGACAGAATAATTCACCCCTCCACTTT
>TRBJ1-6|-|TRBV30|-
CAWPSAGGLHYNSPLHF
TGTGCCTGGCCCAGCGCGGGGGGATTACACTATAATTCACCCCTCCACTTT
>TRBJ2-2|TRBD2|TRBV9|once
CASSANVGLAGGRNTGELFF
TGTGCCAGCAGCGCGAACGTCGGACTAGCGGGGGGCCGGAACACCGGGGAGCTGTTTTTT
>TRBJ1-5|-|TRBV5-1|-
CASSLDGGRQPQHF
TGCGCCAGCAGCTTGGATGGGGGCAGGCAGCCCCAGCATTTT
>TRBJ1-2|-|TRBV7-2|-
CASSLAPVNYGYTF
TGTGCCAGCAGCTTAGCGCCGGTCAACTATGGCTACACCTTC
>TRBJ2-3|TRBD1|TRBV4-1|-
CASSHSGTVADTQYF
TGCGCCAGCAGCCATTCCGGGACAGTGGCAGATACGCAGTATTTT
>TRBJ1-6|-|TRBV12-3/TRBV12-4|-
CASRNSDNSPLHF
TGTGCCAGCAGAAACTCCGATAATTCACCCCTCCACTTT
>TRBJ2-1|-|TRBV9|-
CASSAGQSSYNEQFF
TGTGCCAGCAGCGCAGGGCAGAGCTCCTACAATGAGCAGTTCTTC
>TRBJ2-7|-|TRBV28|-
CASTSGAYEQYF
TGTGCCAGCACCTCAGGGGCCTACGAGCAGTACTTC
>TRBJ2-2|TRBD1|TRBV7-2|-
CASSRDSGTGSAGELFF
TGTGCCAGCAGTCGGGACTCCGGGACAGGGTCTGCCGGGGAGCTGTTTTTT
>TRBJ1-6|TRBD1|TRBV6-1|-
CASSEKQGAWSPLHF
TGTGCCAGCAGTGAAAAACAGGGGGCTTGGTCACCCCTCCACTTT
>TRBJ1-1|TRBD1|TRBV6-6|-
CASRDRADTEAFF
TGTGCCAGCAGGGACAGGGCAGACACTGAAGCTTTCTTT
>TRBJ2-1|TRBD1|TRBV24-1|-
CATSDTGTGSYNEQFF
TGTGCCACCAGTGATACCGGGACAGGCTCCTACAATGAGCAGTTCTTC
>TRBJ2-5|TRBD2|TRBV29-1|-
CSGRVAGETQYF
TGCAGCGGTCGGGTAGCGGGAGAGACCCAGTACTTC
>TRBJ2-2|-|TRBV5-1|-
CASSLFGGQHTGELFF
TGCGCCAGCAGCTTGTTTGGGGGCCAACACACCGGGGAGCTGTTTTTT
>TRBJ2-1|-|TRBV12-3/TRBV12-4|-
CASSFQSSEQFF
TGTGCCAGCAGTTTTCAATCGAGTGAGCAGTTCTTC
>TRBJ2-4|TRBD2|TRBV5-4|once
CASSPEAGGGAKNIQYF
TGTGCCAGCAGCCCCGAAGCGGGGGGCGGGGCCAAAAACATTCAGTACTTC
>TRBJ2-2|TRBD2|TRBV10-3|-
CAIRPGGSGELFF
TGTGCCATCAGGCCGGGGGGGTCCGGGGAGCTGTTTTTT
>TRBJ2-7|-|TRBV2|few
CASTGQDTYEQYF
TGTGCCAGCACTGGCCAGGATACCTACGAGCAGTACTTC
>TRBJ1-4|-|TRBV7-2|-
CASSSTTDKSGKLFF
TGTGCCAGCAGCTCCACTACCGATAAATCGGGAAAACTGTTTTTT
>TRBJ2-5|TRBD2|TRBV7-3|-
CASSPSGGLETQYF
TGTGCCAGCAGCCCCTCGGGGGGGCTTGAGACCCAGTACTTC
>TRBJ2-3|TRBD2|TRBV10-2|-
CATRFIVASGSLNTQYF
TGCGCCACCCGGTTTATAGTGGCTAGCGGAAGCCTCAATACGCAGTATTTT
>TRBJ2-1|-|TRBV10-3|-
CAISQTGNSNEQFF
TGTGCCATCAGCCAGACAGGCAATAGCAATGAGCAGTTCTTC
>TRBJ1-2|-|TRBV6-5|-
CASTSRDQASYGYTF
TGTGCCAGCACCTCCCGGGATCAGGCGTCCTATGGCTACACCTTC
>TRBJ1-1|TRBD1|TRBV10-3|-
CAISRGENTEAFF
TGTGCCATCAGCAGGGGGGAGAACACTGAAGCTTTCTTT
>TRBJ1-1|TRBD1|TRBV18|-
CASSRDRDTEAFF
TGTGCCAGCTCTCGGGACAGGGACACTGAAGCTTTCTTT
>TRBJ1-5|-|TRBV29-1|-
CSVEEGSQNQPQHF
TGCAGCGTTGAAGAAGGTTCACAGAATCAGCCCCAGCATTTT
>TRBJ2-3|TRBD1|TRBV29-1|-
CSGDRGGTDTQYF
TGCAGCGGCGACAGGGGGGGCACAGATACGCAGTATTTT